Included here is one T cell receptor beta chain sequence, with context. No antigen is known for it. Germline CDR1 is MNHEY and CDR2 is SVGAGI. V was clipped by 5 bases and J by 2 bases, with 15 bases between them. This CDR3 has 15 residues. The sample belongs to a study of T cell repertoires in cytomegalovirus infection. TCRdb redid the calling of the reads with MiXCR, one entry per CDR3 protein. The data show hundreds of thousands of distinct CDR3 sequences, roughly a third seen once. The specimen comprised cultured PBMCs, sampled from culture after CMV antigen stimulation. V usage is TRBV6-5 and J usage is TRBJ2-5, with D perhaps TRBD2 (6 bases). The sequence was collected from a human donor in good health (CMV status not recorded). Some clones in this sample may be carry-over from other donors' samples. The CDR3 DNA is TGTGCCAGCAGTCCTCGGGACTCCACACAAGAGACCCAGTACTTC. It yields the protein CASSPRDSTQETQYF.